This T cell receptor beta chain was identified during a study of blood T cell repertoires in COVID-19. Sequencing was performed with immunoSEQ multiplex PCR; in TCRdb, only in-frame clones are kept and a portion is missing. The sample consists of around 95,000 clones, 70% to 90% of them appearing once. Between the trimmed V and J ends, which lost 0 bases and 5 bases, there was a span of 13 bases. This CDR3 has 15 amino acids. Germline V gene sequence: CDR1 LGHDT, CDR2 YNNKEL (reference sequence). This sequence joins TRBV3-1 (or the pseudogene TRBV3-2) and TRBJ1-2; D gene ambiguous. This receptor was obtained from a human donor in a cohort sampled during active COVID-19. The source material was peripheral blood. The CDR3 sequence: CASSQDYIATYGYTF. In nucleotides, the CDR3 is TGTGCCAGCAGCCAAGATTACATTGCAACGTATGGCTACACCTTC.